This entry is about one TCR beta chain. What it binds is not known. Before vaccination, two weeks after the third vaccination, and at progression, PBMC were collected. Amplification used 60 V beta primers and 13 J beta primers. Here immunoSEQ multiplex PCR was the method, and the copy in TCRdb shows in-frame clones only, minus some. The sample has about 73,000 clones, roughly 87% seen once. This CDR3 contains 18 residues. V was pared by 0 bases and J by 0 bases, with 17 bases between. CDR1 and CDR2 from the germline V gene are KGHSH and LQKENI. The entry originates in a study of glioma-infiltrating T cells after dendritic cell vaccination. Whole-study results and caveats: Complete blood and tumor specimen sets were limited to few patients.

The clonotype originates from a human donor with glioblastoma. This material consisted of blood, taken before dendritic cell vaccination. The gene calls are TRBV18 and TRBJ1-1, with no clear D. CDR3 DNA: TGTGCCAGCTCACCACCCCCCCTGCGGGGAATCATGAACACTGAAGCTTTCTTT. Protein product: CASSPPPLRGIMNTEAFF.